The 14 T cell receptor beta chains reported below all come from one sample, sequenced in a study of beta chain features in type 1 diabetes listed by TCRdb under 2018. The library was prepared using the immunoSEQ multiplex PCR assay. All of the isolated RNA was reverse transcribed with the High Capacity cDNA Reverse Transcription Kit, so expressed TCRB transcripts were sequenced. This immuneACCESS table, as held by TCRdb, lists in-frame sequences with V and J called but not all clones. Of the missing ones, under half trace to an unresolved V gene in checked studies; the others have no known cause. The sample table contains approximately 150,000 clones; only one count was recorded for roughly a tenth of them. Roughly 1.3% of the sample goes to the ten largest clones. Sample: naive CD4+ T cells from blood. The intended sense of this specimen's cell subset or site label: true naive CD4+ T cells. Receptors originate from a man between 18 and 35 years old in good health.

The J gene is TRBJ2-7, the V gene TRBV15; D might be TRBD1 (6 bases). This CDR3 spans 17 amino acids. Germline CDR1 reads LNHNV; CDR2 reads YYDKDF (reference sequence). V dropped 3 bases and J dropped 0 bases, with 18 bases sitting between them. In nucleotides, the CDR3 is TGTGCCACCAGCAGGGGTGGCCGGGACACTTACTCCTACGAGCAGTACTTC. It is translated as CATSRGGRDTYSYEQYF.

A few counts support this clone. The gene calls are TRBV6-5 and TRBJ2-7; D is possibly TRBD1 (6 bases). This CDR3 is 15 amino acids long. Germline V gene data show CDR1 as MNHEY and CDR2 as SVGAGI. V was pared by 2 bases and J by 3 bases, with 14 bases between. In nucleotides, the CDR3 is TGTGCCAGCAGTTACCGCGGCAGGGGAGACTACGAGCAGTACTTC. Encoded protein: CASSYRGRGDYEQYF.

This clone was picked up a small number of times. The chain has TRBV6-5 and TRBJ2-5, with 7 bases matching TRBD1. Per the germline V gene, CDR1 is MNHEY and CDR2 is SVGAGI. The CDR3 spans 13 residues. The trim removed 6 bases at V and 5 bases at J, leaving 6 bases unmatched. CDR3 in amino acids: CASRPGQMETQYF. The CDR3 coding sequence is TGTGCCAGCAGGCCGGGACAGATGGAGACCCAGTACTTC.

The V and J genes are TRBV5-1 and TRBJ2-1; TRBD1 matches at 8 bases. J was trimmed by 8 bases and V by 2 bases; bases with no gene match: 6. Germline V gene lookup returns CDR1 SGHRS and CDR2 YFSETQ. The CDR3 is 14 amino acids. CDR3 bases: TGCGCCAGCAGCTTCGGACAGGGTAACGATGAGCAGTTCTTC. Amino acids: CASSFGQGNDEQFF.

This rearrangement joins TRBV27 to TRBJ2-1; 8 nucleotides align to TRBD2. The CDR3 covers 16 residues. CDR1 and CDR2 (germline): MNHEY, SMNVEV (reference sequence). The V segment lost 2 bases and the J segment 8 bases; nucleotides outside the gene matches: 11. CDR3 region: CASSLQGRGVRDEQFF. In nucleotides, the CDR3 is TGTGCCAGCAGTTTACAAGGGCGGGGGGTGAGGGATGAGCAGTTCTTC.

In this sample, this clone turned up a few times. The chain has TRBV6-5 and TRBJ2-5; perhaps TRBD1 as D (6 bases). V lost 5 bases to trimming and J lost 5 bases, with 15 bases between them. There are 14 residues in the CDR3. Germline CDR1 and CDR2: MNHEY and SVGAGI. In DNA form, the CDR3 reads TGTGCCAGCAGTACTTCAGGGGATTGGGAGACCCAGTACTTC. Translated, it gives CASSTSGDWETQYF.

The chain employs TRBV5-1 and TRBJ2-7, with 8 bases lining up with TRBD1. The CDR3 is 15 amino acids. V trimming: 2 bases; J trimming: 1 base; junction bases outside the gene matches: 5. Germline assignment: CDR1 SGHRS and CDR2 YFSETQ. The CDR3, as DNA: TGCGCCAGCAGCTTAGCGACAGGGGTTTCCTACGAGCAGTACTTC. This gives the protein CASSLATGVSYEQYF. Using reference TRBV5-1 and TRBJ2-7 for the parts outside the CDR3, the full variable domain is KAGVTQTPRYLIKTRGQQVTLSCSPISGHRSVSWYQQTPGQGLQFLFEYFSETQRNKGNFPGRFSGRQFSNSRSEMNVSTLELGDSALYLCASSLATGVSYEQYFGPGTRLTVT.

V usage is TRBV5-1 and J usage is TRBJ1-5; no reliable D call. This CDR3 comprises 14 residues. V shed 1 base and J shed 3 bases, with 8 bases lying between them. Germline V gene data show CDR1 as SGHRS and CDR2 as YFSETQ. The CDR3, as DNA: TGCGCCAGCAGCTTGACGCCCTACAATCAGCCCCAGCATTTT. It translates to CASSLTPYNQPQHF.

The V and J genes are TRBV10-3 and TRBJ1-2; no firm D call. This CDR3 comprises 15 residues. V was pared by 0 bases and J by 5 bases, with 13 bases between. Germline-derived CDR1 and CDR2 are ENHRY and SYGVKD. CDR3 coding DNA: TGTGCCATCAGTGAGTCGGCAGGTGATCTATATGGCTACACCTTC. Translated: CAISESAGDLYGYTF.

In this sample, this clone turned up a few times. V and J are TRBV28 and TRBJ2-2; D is unresolved. The CDR3 totals 15 residues. Trimming took 2 bases from V and 0 from J, leaving 7 bases between them. Germline V gives CDR1 MDHEN, CDR2 SYDVKM. The CDR3 coding sequence is TGTGCCAGCAGTTTAGAGAGTACGAACACCGGGGAGCTGTTTTTT. Translated: CASSLESTNTGELFF.

The V and J genes are TRBV19 and TRBJ2-1; 12 nucleotides align to TRBD2. The CDR3 runs to 16 residues. Germline CDR1 is LNHDA and CDR2 is SQIVND (reference sequence). The ends lost 5 bases at V and 2 bases at J; junction bases unmatched: 4. The CDR3 sequence is CASSARLAGAYNEQFF. For the CDR3, the DNA is TGTGCCAGTAGTGCCCGACTAGCGGGGGCCTACAATGAGCAGTTCTTC.

This clone occurred a few times. This CDR3 is CASSSGTGSYEQYF. The CDR3 region has the DNA TGTGCCAGCAGCTCGGGGACAGGGAGCTACGAGCAGTACTTC. The chain has TRBV7-9 and TRBJ2-7; 9 bases are a match to TRBD1. The CDR3 is 14 residues long. The germline V gene encodes CDR1 SEHNR and CDR2 FQNEAQ (reference sequence). V shed 4 bases, J shed 3 bases, and the junction held 4 bases outside the gene matches.

This clone has more than one count but fewer than ten. V and J are TRBV7-6 and TRBJ2-7, with D possibly TRBD2 on 6 matching bases. V was shortened by 1 base and J by 2 bases, with 9 bases between the two germline ends. CDR1 and CDR2 from the germline V gene are SGHVS and FNYEAQ. The CDR3 loop spans 14 amino acids. The CDR3 is CASSLVEGAYEQYF. CDR3 nucleotide sequence: TGTGCCAGCAGCTTAGTGGAGGGAGCCTACGAGCAGTACTTC.

The gene calls are TRBV29-1 and TRBJ1-6, with TRBD1 as a possible D gene (6 bases). The germline V gene has CDR1 SQVTM and CDR2 ANQGSEA. The V end was cut by 4 bases, the J end by 10 bases, with 17 bases between. The CDR3 is 14 amino acids. The CDR3 nucleotides are TGCAGCGTTGCAACAAACACAGGGACATCACCCCTCCACTTT. Translation: CSVATNTGTSPLHF.